These T cell receptor beta chains were read from a single sample in a study of cytomegalovirus exposure and HLA in healthy donors. Repertoires were generated with immunoSEQ multiplex PCR, while TCRdb's copy carries only in-frame clones and drops some. This sample yields 200,000 to 250,000 clones, of which roughly 88% are seen a single time; over 0.65% belongs to the top ten. The sequenced sample consisted of PBMCs. The receptors stem from a boy aged 2 to 9 in good health and CMV-seronegative. CDR3s include the opening cysteine and the closing phenylalanine or tryptophan. D genes are given only for firm matches. Rows may omit the clone size; those that give it use once, few, many or a size class.

v_gene	abundance	j_gene	d_gene	CDR3aa	CDR3nt
TRBV7-2	once	TRBJ2-7	TRBD1	CASSPRTGSYEQYF	TGTGCCAGCAGCCCGAGGACAGGGTCCTACGAGCAGTACTTC
TRBV10-3	few	TRBJ1-5	.	CAISESVTGNSNQPQHF	TGTGCCATCAGTGAGTCGGTTACAGGGAATAGCAATCAGCCCCAGCATTTT
TRBV28	.	TRBJ1-2	TRBD1	CASSDRGDGYTF	TGTGCCAGCAGCGACAGGGGGGATGGCTACACCTTC
TRBV5-6	.	TRBJ2-3	.	CASSGGAPSVADTQYF	TGTGCCAGCAGCGGGGGGGCCCCTAGCGTCGCAGATACGCAGTATTTT
TRBV7-2	.	TRBJ2-3	TRBD2	CASSPRGLADRTDTQYF	TGTGCCAGCAGCCCCCGAGGACTAGCGGATCGCACAGATACGCAGTATTTT
TRBV6-5	.	TRBJ2-5	TRBD2	CASSYAGRETQYF	TGTGCCAGCAGTTACGCCGGGAGGGAGACCCAGTACTTC
TRBV27	.	TRBJ2-3	.	CASSFAQTDTQYF	TGTGCCAGCAGTTTCGCTCAGACAGATACGCAGTATTTT
TRBV6-5	.	TRBJ1-2	TRBD1	CASGTVANYGYTF	TGTGCCAGCGGGACAGTAGCTAACTATGGCTACACCTTC
TRBV9	.	TRBJ2-7	.	CASSVQPDFGYEQYF	TGTGCCAGCAGCGTACAGCCGGACTTCGGCTACGAGCAGTACTTC
TRBV6-6	.	TRBJ1-1	TRBD1	CASRTGGATEAFF	TGTGCCAGCAGGACAGGGGGAGCCACTGAAGCTTTCTTT
TRBV7-6	.	TRBJ1-3	.	CASSLGDKGNTIYF	TGTGCCAGCAGCTTAGGGGACAAAGGAAACACCATATATTTT
TRBV7-9	.	TRBJ1-2	TRBD1	CASSPGTGAHGRGYTF	TGTGCCAGCAGCCCCGGGACAGGGGCTCACGGTCGCGGCTACACCTTC
TRBV6-6	.	TRBJ1-2	TRBD1	CASARDSPNYGYTF	TGTGCCAGTGCTCGGGACAGCCCTAACTATGGCTACACCTTC
TRBV7-9	.	TRBJ2-7	.	CASSLEVRGYEQYF	TGTGCCAGCAGCTTAGAGGTCAGAGGCTACGAGCAGTACTTC
TRBV19	once	TRBJ1-3	.	CASSPGVAGNTIYF	TGTGCCAGTAGCCCCGGGGTCGCAGGAAACACCATATATTTT
TRBV13	.	TRBJ2-3	TRBD2	CASSFGSTSGPLRADTQYF	TGTGCCAGCAGCTTCGGAAGTACTAGCGGGCCCCTAAGGGCAGATACGCAGTATTTT
TRBV10-3	.	TRBJ2-3	TRBD2	CAISEPQRGGSSTDTQYF	TGTGCCATCAGTGAGCCCCAGCGGGGGGGGTCCAGCACAGATACGCAGTATTTT
TRBV4-1	.	TRBJ2-7	.	CASSQGRGGPYEQYF	TGCGCCAGCAGCCAAGGTAGGGGGGGCCCCTACGAGCAGTACTTC
TRBV9	.	TRBJ1-1	.	CASSTWGGSEAFF	TGTGCCAGCAGCACATGGGGGGGTTCTGAAGCTTTCTTT
TRBV6-1	few	TRBJ2-7	.	CASSEGTPSSYEQYF	TGTGCCAGCAGTGAAGGCACCCCGAGCTCCTACGAGCAGTACTTC
TRBV2	.	TRBJ1-2	.	CASSGRGGYTF	TGTGCCAGCAGTGGGCGAGGAGGCTACACCTTC
TRBV13	.	TRBJ1-4	.	CASSSRWVTTNEKLFF	TGTGCCAGCAGCTCGCGGTGGGTCACAACTAATGAAAAACTGTTTTTT
TRBV6-1	.	TRBJ1-1	TRBD1	CASSGGTEGTEAFF	TGTGCCAGCAGTGGAGGGACAGAAGGGACTGAAGCTTTCTTT
TRBV7-9	.	TRBJ2-1	.	CASRRSSYNEQFF	TGTGCCAGCAGACGCAGCTCCTACAATGAGCAGTTCTTC
TRBV5-3	.	TRBJ1-2	TRBD1	CARSLTGQPHYGYTF	TGTGCCAGAAGCCTTACGGGACAGCCCCACTATGGCTACACCTTC
TRBV2	.	TRBJ1-6	.	CASSAGGDSPLHF	TGTGCCAGCAGTGCTGGAGGTGATTCACCCCTCCACTTT
TRBV11-2	.	TRBJ2-7	.	CASSLLWRGSYEQYF	TGTGCCAGCAGCCTACTGTGGAGGGGCTCCTACGAGCAGTACTTC
TRBV7-9	.	TRBJ1-1	.	CASSFQGANTEAFF	TGTGCCAGCAGCTTTCAGGGCGCGAACACTGAAGCTTTCTTT
TRBV30	.	TRBJ1-5	.	CAWSRPGGDGSNQPQHF	TGTGCCTGGAGTCGACCTGGGGGGGACGGTAGCAATCAGCCCCAGCATTTT
TRBV5-6	.	TRBJ2-5	.	CASRSGTEETQYF	TGTGCCAGCAGATCCGGGACTGAAGAGACCCAGTACTTC
TRBV30	.	TRBJ1-1	.	CAWSPLSEGNTEAFF	TGTGCCTGGAGCCCGCTCTCTGAGGGGAACACTGAAGCTTTCTTT
TRBV7-9	once	TRBJ2-7	TRBD1	CASSPYSDREFYEQYF	TGTGCCAGCAGCCCATACTCGGACAGGGAATTCTACGAGCAGTACTTC
TRBV19	.	TRBJ2-7	.	CASSHPPGGSYEQYF	TGTGCCAGTAGCCACCCCCCGGGCGGGTCCTACGAGCAGTACTTC
TRBV19	.	TRBJ2-5	.	CASSTPEETQYF	TGTGCCAGTAGTACCCCAGAAGAGACCCAGTACTTC
TRBV27	.	TRBJ1-1	TRBD1	CASGQGQGSEAFF	TGTGCCAGCGGCCAGGGACAGGGCTCTGAAGCTTTCTTT
TRBV9	.	TRBJ2-3	TRBD2	CASSVEGSGGWNTQYF	TGTGCCAGCAGCGTAGAGGGTAGCGGGGGGTGGAATACGCAGTATTTT
TRBV7-2	.	TRBJ1-1	.	CASSLPQGSTEAFF	TGTGCCAGCAGCTTACCGCAGGGTAGCACTGAAGCTTTCTTT
TRBV30	.	TRBJ2-1	.	CAWRQGVSYNEQFF	TGTGCCTGGAGACAGGGAGTATCCTACAATGAGCAGTTCTTC
TRBV30	.	TRBJ1-2	.	CAWSPTARNYGYTF	TGTGCCTGGAGCCCTACCGCCCGGAACTATGGCTACACCTTC
TRBV2	.	TRBJ2-1	TRBD2	CASTPGTSGMNEQFF	TGTGCCAGCACCCCAGGGACTAGCGGGATGAATGAGCAGTTCTTC
TRBV7-9	.	TRBJ2-1	.	CASSLGFLASNEQFF	TGTGCCAGCAGCTTAGGCTTCCTAGCGAGCAATGAGCAGTTCTTC
TRBV19	once	TRBJ2-7	TRBD1	CASSPTGDEQYF	TGTGCCAGTAGCCCGACAGGGGACGAGCAGTACTTC
TRBV7-6	.	TRBJ1-2	.	CASSPDIPLNYGYTF	TGTGCCAGCAGCCCAGACATACCCCTCAACTATGGCTACACCTTC
TRBV29-1	once	TRBJ2-7	TRBD1	CSVTLDRDEQYF	TGCAGCGTGACCCTGGACAGGGACGAGCAGTACTTC
TRBV15	once	TRBJ1-2	.	CATSRDGRHGYTF	TGTGCCACCAGCAGAGATGGCAGGCATGGCTACACCTTC
TRBV19	.	TRBJ2-3	TRBD2	CASSILAGGPDTQYF	TGTGCCAGTAGTATTCTTGCGGGAGGTCCAGATACGCAGTATTTT
TRBV5-6	.	TRBJ2-7	TRBD1	CASSSPGQNYEQYF	TGTGCCAGCAGCTCCCCGGGACAGAACTACGAGCAGTACTTC
TRBV30	.	TRBJ2-1	.	CAWRRSTYNEQFF	TGTGCCTGGAGGCGATCCACCTACAATGAGCAGTTCTTC
TRBV19	.	TRBJ2-1	TRBD2	CASSTVAGVLNEQFF	TGTGCCAGTAGTACCGTAGCGGGAGTTCTCAATGAGCAGTTCTTC
TRBV7-2	.	TRBJ2-3	TRBD2	CASSLARGGTQYF	TGTGCCAGCAGCTTAGCTCGGGGGGGAACGCAGTATTTT
TRBV5-8	once	TRBJ1-4	.	CASSLQGPHVEKLFF	TGTGCCAGCAGCTTACAGGGCCCTCATGTTGAAAAACTGTTTTTT
TRBV6-1	.	TRBJ2-1	.	CASSAGQGSYNEQFF	TGTGCCAGCAGTGCGGGTCAGGGGTCTTACAATGAGCAGTTCTTC
TRBV27	.	TRBJ2-1	.	CASSYYDGAYNEQFF	TGTGCCAGCAGTTATTACGACGGGGCCTACAATGAGCAGTTCTTC
TRBV7-8	.	TRBJ2-1	TRBD2	CASRAGGYNEQFF	TGTGCCAGCCGAGCGGGAGGGTACAATGAGCAGTTCTTC
TRBV5-1	few	TRBJ2-7	.	CASSSLAGSSYEQYF	TGCGCCAGCAGCTCGTTGGCCGGGTCCTCCTACGAGCAGTACTTC
TRBV6-1	once	TRBJ1-5	.	CASSDFSYSNQPQHF	TGTGCCAGCAGTGATTTCAGTTATAGCAATCAGCCCCAGCATTTT
TRBV2	.	TRBJ2-6	.	CASSERGRSISGANVLTF	TGTGCCAGCAGTGAAAGGGGCAGATCTATCTCTGGGGCCAACGTCCTGACTTTC